Listed below are T cell receptor beta chains from one sample, sequenced in a study of blood T cell repertoires in COVID-19. The assay was immunoSEQ multiplex PCR, and TCRdb's table has in-frame clones only and misses some. The sample includes 250,000 or so clones, roughly 85% of them seen just once. The source material was PBMCs or T cells enriched from blood (not recorded which). The receptors derive from a woman aged 45 to 65 who had been exposed to COVID-19. Each CDR3 is given with its conserved first and last residue. A D gene is named only where the DNA matches it firmly. Rows give clone size only sometimes, using once, few, many, or a class for an expanded clone.

d_gene,v_gene,j_gene,abundance,CDR3nt,CDR3aa
-,TRBV19,TRBJ1-6,-,TGTGCCAGTAGACCTACGGGTTCGTATAATTCACCCCTCCACTTT,CASRPTGSYNSPLHF
TRBD1,TRBV18,TRBJ1-1,-,TGTGCCAGCTCACCGTCACAGGGGGCCGGTGAAGCTTTCTTT,CASSPSQGAGEAFF
-,TRBV5-1,TRBJ2-2,-,TGCGCCAGCAGCTTGGATGAGGCGAACACCGGGGAGCTGTTTTTT,CASSLDEANTGELFF
TRBD1,TRBV10-3,TRBJ1-5,-,TGTGCCATCAGTGAGTCGACAGGGGTTAATCAGCCCCAGCATTTT,CAISESTGVNQPQHF
-,TRBV11-2,TRBJ1-2,few,TGTGCCAGCAGCTCCCTACGACAGCGCTACTATGGCTACACCTTC,CASSSLRQRYYGYTF
-,TRBV27,TRBJ2-1,-,TGTGCCAGCAGTTTATTGCGGGTAGGAACCTACAATGAGCAGTTCTTC,CASSLLRVGTYNEQFF
-,TRBV5-1,TRBJ1-3,-,TGCGCCAGCAGCTTGCGGGGCTCTGGAAACACCATATATTTT,CASSLRGSGNTIYF
-,TRBV19,TRBJ1-1,-,TGTGCCAGTAGTATTTCGGTGTTCGGGGACACTGAAGCTTTCTTT,CASSISVFGDTEAFF
TRBD1,TRBV9,TRBJ1-1,-,TGTGCCAGCAGCGTAGAAGACAGGGCAGCCGAAGCTTTCTTT,CASSVEDRAAEAFF
-,TRBV12-3/TRBV12-4,TRBJ1-5,-,TGTGCCAGCAGTTATGGGGGGAGTCAGCCCCAGCATTTT,CASSYGGSQPQHF
TRBD2,TRBV9,TRBJ2-1,-,TGTGCCAGCAGCGTCTACCCCGGGACTAGGGGCAATGAGCAGTTCTTC,CASSVYPGTRGNEQFF
-,TRBV18,TRBJ1-1,few,TGTGCCAGCTCACCCCCCGGGGTGAACACTGAAGCTTTCTTT,CASSPPGVNTEAFF
TRBD2,TRBV27,TRBJ2-1,-,TGTGCCAGCAGCTTGACTAGCGGGCTATACAATGAGCAGTTCTTC,CASSLTSGLYNEQFF
TRBD1,TRBV7-2,TRBJ1-4,-,TGTGCCAGCAGCAACAGGGGAGTCGATGAAAAACTGTTTTTT,CASSNRGVDEKLFF
-,TRBV21-1,TRBJ2-5,-,TGTGCCAGCAGCAAGTTCCACGGGGAGACCCAGTACTTC,CASSKFHGETQYF
TRBD2,TRBV10-2,TRBJ2-2,-,TGCGCCAGCAGTGAGGTCACTAGCGGGGGGAGGCTGAACACCGGGGAGCTGTTTTTT,CASSEVTSGGRLNTGELFF
-,TRBV7-9,TRBJ1-1,-,TGTGCCAGCCAGACCGGGTACACTGAAGCTTTCTTT,CASQTGYTEAFF
-,TRBV15,TRBJ1-4,-,TGTGCCACCAGCCTAGAGTTGGGGAGGGCTGAAAAACTGTTTTTT,CATSLELGRAEKLFF
-,TRBV7-2,TRBJ2-5,few,TGTGCCGTTAAAGGACAGTTTCAAGAGACCCAGTACTTC,CAVKGQFQETQYF
-,TRBV29-1,TRBJ2-7,-,TGCAGCGTTAACGGCGGGGCGAGCTCCTACGAGCAGTACTTC,CSVNGGASSYEQYF
-,TRBV19,TRBJ1-1,-,TGTGCCAGTAGTATCCTGGCGGGCACTGAAGCTTTCTTT,CASSILAGTEAFF